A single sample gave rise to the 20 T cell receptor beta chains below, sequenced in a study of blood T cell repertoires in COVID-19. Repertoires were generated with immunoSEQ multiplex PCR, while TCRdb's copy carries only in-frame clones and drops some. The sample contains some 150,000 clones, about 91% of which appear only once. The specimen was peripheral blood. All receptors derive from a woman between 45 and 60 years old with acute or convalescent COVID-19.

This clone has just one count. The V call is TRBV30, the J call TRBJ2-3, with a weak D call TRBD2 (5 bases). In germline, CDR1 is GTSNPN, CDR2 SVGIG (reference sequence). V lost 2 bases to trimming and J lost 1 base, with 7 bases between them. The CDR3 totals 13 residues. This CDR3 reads CAWSRRGTDTQYF. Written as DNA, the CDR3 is TGTGCCTGGAGTAGGCGGGGCACAGATACGCAGTATTTT.

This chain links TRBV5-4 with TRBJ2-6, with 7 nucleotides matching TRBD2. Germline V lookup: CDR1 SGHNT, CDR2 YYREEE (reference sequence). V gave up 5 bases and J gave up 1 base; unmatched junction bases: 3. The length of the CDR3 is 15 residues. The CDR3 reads CASRGGFSGANVLTF. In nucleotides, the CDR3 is TGTGCCAGCAGGGGGGGGTTTTCTGGGGCCAACGTCCTGACTTTC.

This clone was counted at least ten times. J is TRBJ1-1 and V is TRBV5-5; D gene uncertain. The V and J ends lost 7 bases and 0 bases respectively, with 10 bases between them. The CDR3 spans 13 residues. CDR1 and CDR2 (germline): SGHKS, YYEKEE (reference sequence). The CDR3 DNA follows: TGTGCCAGCTCGGGGTCCATGAACACTGAAGCTTTCTTT. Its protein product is CASSGSMNTEAFF.

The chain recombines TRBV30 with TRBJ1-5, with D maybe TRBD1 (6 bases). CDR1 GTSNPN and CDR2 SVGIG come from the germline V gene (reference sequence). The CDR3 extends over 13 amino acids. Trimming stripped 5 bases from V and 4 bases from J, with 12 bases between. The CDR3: CAWGQYANQPQHF. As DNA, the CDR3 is TGTGCCTGGGGACAGTACGCGAATCAGCCCCAGCATTTT.

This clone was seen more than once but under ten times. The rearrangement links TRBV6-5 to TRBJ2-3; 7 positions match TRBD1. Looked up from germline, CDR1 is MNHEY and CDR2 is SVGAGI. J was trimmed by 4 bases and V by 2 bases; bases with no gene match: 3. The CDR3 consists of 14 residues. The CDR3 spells CASSYHDRADTQYF. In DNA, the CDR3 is TGTGCCAGCAGTTACCACGACAGGGCAGATACGCAGTATTTT.

The chain's CDR3 is CASTPPGDTEAFF. The CDR3 bases are TGTGCCAGCACCCCACCAGGGGACACTGAAGCTTTCTTT. The chain is built from TRBV7-9 and TRBJ1-1; D is perhaps TRBD1 (6 bases). The germline V and J ends were trimmed by 7 bases and 3 bases, with 12 bases remaining between them. This CDR3 is 13 amino acids long. CDR1 is SEHNR and CDR2 is FQNEAQ in the germline V gene (reference sequence).

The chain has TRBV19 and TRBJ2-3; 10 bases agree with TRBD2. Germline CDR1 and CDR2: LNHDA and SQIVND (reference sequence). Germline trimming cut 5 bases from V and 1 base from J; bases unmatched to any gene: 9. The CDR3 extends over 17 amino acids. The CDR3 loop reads CASSPLHSGGRTDTQYF. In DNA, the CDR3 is TGTGCCAGTAGTCCACTCCATAGCGGGGGGCGCACAGATACGCAGTATTTT.

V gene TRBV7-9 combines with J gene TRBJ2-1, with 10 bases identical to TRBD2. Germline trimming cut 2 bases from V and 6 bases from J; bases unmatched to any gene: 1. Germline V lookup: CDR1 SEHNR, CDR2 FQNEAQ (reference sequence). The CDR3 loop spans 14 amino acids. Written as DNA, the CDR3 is TGTGCCAGCAGCTTACTAGCGGGGGTCAATGAGCAGTTCTTC. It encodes CASSLLAGVNEQFF. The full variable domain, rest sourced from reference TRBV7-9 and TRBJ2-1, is DTGVSQNPRHKITKRGQNVTFRCDPISEHNRLYWYRQTLGQGPEFLTYFQNEAQLEKSRLLSDRFSAERPKGSFSTLEIQRTEQGDSAMYLCASSLLAGVNEQFFGPGTRLTVL.

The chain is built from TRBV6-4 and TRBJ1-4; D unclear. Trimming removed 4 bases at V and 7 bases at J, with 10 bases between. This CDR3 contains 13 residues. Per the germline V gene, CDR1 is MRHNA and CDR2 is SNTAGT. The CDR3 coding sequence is TGTGCCAGCAGTGTCGAGACGGGTGAAAAACTGTTTTTT. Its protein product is CASSVETGEKLFF.

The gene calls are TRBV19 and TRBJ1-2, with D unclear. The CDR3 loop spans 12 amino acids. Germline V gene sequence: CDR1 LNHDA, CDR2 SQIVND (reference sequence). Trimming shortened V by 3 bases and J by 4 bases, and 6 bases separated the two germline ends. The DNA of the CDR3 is TGTGCCAGTAGTATTTCCCTCTATGGCTACACCTTC. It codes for CASSISLYGYTF.

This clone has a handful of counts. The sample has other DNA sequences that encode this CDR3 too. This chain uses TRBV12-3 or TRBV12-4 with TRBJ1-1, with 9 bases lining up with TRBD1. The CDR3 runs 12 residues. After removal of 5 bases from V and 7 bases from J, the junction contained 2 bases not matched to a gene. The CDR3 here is CASSRGQGEAFF. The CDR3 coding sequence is TGTGCCAGCAGTAGGGGACAGGGTGAAGCTTTCTTT.

CDR3 sequence reads: CASSATGKLETQYF. The CDR3 DNA is TGCGCCAGCAGCGCCACCGGGAAGCTCGAGACCCAGTACTTC. The chain uses TRBV5-1 and TRBJ2-5, with D possibly TRBD2 on 5 matching bases. With 4 bases removed from V and 5 bases from J, the gap between germline ends came to 15 bases. Germline values: CDR1 SGHRS, CDR2 YFSETQ. This CDR3 has 14 residues.

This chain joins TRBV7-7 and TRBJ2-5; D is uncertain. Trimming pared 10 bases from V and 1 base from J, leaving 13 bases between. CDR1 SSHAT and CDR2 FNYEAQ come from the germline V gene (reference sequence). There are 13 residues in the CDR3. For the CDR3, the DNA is TGTGCCATCCAAAAGCCCCCCCAAGAGACCCAGTACTTC. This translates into CAIQKPPQETQYF. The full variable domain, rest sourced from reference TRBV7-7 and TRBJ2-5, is GAGVSQSPRYKVTKRGQDVTLRCDPISSHATLYWYQQALGQGPEFLTYFNYEAQPDKSGLPSDRFSAERPEGSISTLTIQRTEQRDSAMYRCAIQKPPQETQYFGPGTRLLVL.

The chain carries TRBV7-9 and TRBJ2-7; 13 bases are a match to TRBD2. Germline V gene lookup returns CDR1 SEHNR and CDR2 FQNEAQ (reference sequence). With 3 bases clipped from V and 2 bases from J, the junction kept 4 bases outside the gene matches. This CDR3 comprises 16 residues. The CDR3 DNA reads TGTGCCAGCAGCTTCGGACTAGCGGGGGCCGCCTACGAGCAGTACTTC. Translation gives CASSFGLAGAAYEQYF.

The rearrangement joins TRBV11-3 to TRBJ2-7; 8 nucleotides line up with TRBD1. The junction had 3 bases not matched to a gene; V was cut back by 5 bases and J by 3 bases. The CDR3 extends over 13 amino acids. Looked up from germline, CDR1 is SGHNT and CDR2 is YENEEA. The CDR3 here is CASSKDRDYEQYF. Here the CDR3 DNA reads TGTGCCAGCAGCAAGGACAGGGACTACGAGCAGTACTTC.

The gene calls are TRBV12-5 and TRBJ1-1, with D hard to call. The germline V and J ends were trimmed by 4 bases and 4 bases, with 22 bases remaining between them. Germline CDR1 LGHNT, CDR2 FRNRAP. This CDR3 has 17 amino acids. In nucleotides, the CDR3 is TGTGCTAGTGGTTCCTTGCTAACAGCTACCCTTTTCACTGAAGCTTTCTTT. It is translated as CASGSLLTATLFTEAFF.

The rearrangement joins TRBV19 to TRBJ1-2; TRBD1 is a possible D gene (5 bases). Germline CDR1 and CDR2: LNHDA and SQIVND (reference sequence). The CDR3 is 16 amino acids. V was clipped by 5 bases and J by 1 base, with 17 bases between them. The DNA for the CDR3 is TGTGCCAGTAGTCCCGGGACTCGAGTTTATAACTATGGCTACACCTTC. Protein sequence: CASSPGTRVYNYGYTF.

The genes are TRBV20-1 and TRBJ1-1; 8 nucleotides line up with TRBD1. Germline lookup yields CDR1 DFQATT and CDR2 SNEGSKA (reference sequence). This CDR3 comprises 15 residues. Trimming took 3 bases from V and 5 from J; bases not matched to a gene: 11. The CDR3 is CSASRAGGLGTEAFF. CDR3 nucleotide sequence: TGCAGTGCTAGTAGGGCAGGGGGCCTCGGTACTGAAGCTTTCTTT.

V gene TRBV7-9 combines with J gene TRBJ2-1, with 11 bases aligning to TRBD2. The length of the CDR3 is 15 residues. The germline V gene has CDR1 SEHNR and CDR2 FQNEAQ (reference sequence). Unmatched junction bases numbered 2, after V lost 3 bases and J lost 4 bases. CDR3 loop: CASSFSGGGYNEQFF. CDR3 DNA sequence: TGTGCCAGCAGCTTTAGCGGGGGGGGTTACAATGAGCAGTTCTTC.

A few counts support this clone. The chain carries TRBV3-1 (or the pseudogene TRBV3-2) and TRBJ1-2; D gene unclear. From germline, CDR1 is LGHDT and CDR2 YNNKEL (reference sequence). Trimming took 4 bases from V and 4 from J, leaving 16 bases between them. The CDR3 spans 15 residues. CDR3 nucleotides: TGTGCCAGCAGCCCTCTCGAGGGCCCCATCTATGGCTACACCTTC. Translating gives CASSPLEGPIYGYTF.